These T cell receptor beta chains were read from a single sample in a study of cytomegalovirus exposure and HLA in healthy donors. Only in-frame clones appear in the TCRdb table, and some are missing; sequencing was by immunoSEQ multiplex PCR. The top ten clones hold 2.5% to 3% of a sample with around 160,000 clones, 88% of them seen once. Source material: PBMCs. Every receptor here comes from a man aged 18-30 years in good health and CMV-seronegative. The conserved cysteine and the conserved F or W are not part of the CDR3 here. Size is stated for part of the rows, as once, few or many counts, or as a class when the clone is expanded.

clone_size: NA; v_call: TRBV19; cdr3_aa: ASSTQGAVTGELF
clone_size: NA; v_call: TRBV5-1; cdr3_aa: ASSLVPGVSYNEQF
clone_size: once; v_call: TRBV7-2; cdr3_aa: ASSLAPDSGPNNEQF
clone_size: NA; v_call: TRBV5-1; cdr3_aa: ASSLEGAREKLF
clone_size: NA; v_call: TRBV28; cdr3_aa: ASSGLSSYNEQF
clone_size: NA; v_call: TRBV5-1; cdr3_aa: ASSLGRDRSGFDYT
clone_size: NA; v_call: TRBV6-5; cdr3_aa: ASSYGTGGRAF
clone_size: NA; v_call: TRBV27; cdr3_aa: ASSVSGGAEQPQH
clone_size: NA; v_call: TRBV9; cdr3_aa: ASSVGPKGGETQY
clone_size: NA; v_call: TRBV7-6; cdr3_aa: ASSSGQPVGEQY
clone_size: once; v_call: TRBV11-1; cdr3_aa: ASSLSWGNEAF
clone_size: few; v_call: TRBV6-5; cdr3_aa: ASGVGFQPQH
clone_size: few; v_call: TRBV10-1; cdr3_aa: ASSAGVSIGNTIY
clone_size: NA; v_call: TRBV5-1; cdr3_aa: ASSLVGAGGTEAF
clone_size: NA; v_call: TRBV6-5; cdr3_aa: ASSYRQGMRTEAF
clone_size: NA; v_call: TRBV15; cdr3_aa: ATSRVPTGSNEKLF
clone_size: once; v_call: TRBV5-1; cdr3_aa: ASSFQGENTEAF
clone_size: NA; v_call: TRBV14; cdr3_aa: ASSHTGAPRMNTEAF
clone_size: once; v_call: TRBV10-1; cdr3_aa: ASSRTAGLTDTQY
clone_size: NA; v_call: TRBV13; cdr3_aa: ASSSRDRNTEAF
clone_size: once; v_call: TRBV4-3; cdr3_aa: ASSPELANSTGELF
clone_size: NA; v_call: TRBV18; cdr3_aa: ASSPRDRWNTEAF
clone_size: NA; v_call: TRBV28; cdr3_aa: ASSGGTGHTEAF
clone_size: NA; v_call: TRBV10-3; cdr3_aa: AISPGTSGLPSSYNEQF
clone_size: once; v_call: TRBV5-4; cdr3_aa: ASSLSGGDQETQY
clone_size: NA; v_call: TRBV6-1; cdr3_aa: ASTGTGANVLT
clone_size: NA; v_call: TRBV7-6; cdr3_aa: ASSLVAGPSTDTQY
clone_size: NA; v_call: TRBV28; cdr3_aa: ASIEMKGLSGEKLF
clone_size: NA; v_call: TRBV2; cdr3_aa: ASSESGNLYNEQF
clone_size: NA; v_call: TRBV11-3; cdr3_aa: ASSLEKASARRTQY
clone_size: NA; v_call: TRBV5-1; cdr3_aa: ASSDGTSGDRGETQY
clone_size: NA; v_call: TRBV9; cdr3_aa: ASSVGWGLAVQETQY
clone_size: NA; v_call: TRBV5-1; cdr3_aa: ASSPGQGYNEQF
clone_size: NA; v_call: TRBV5-1; cdr3_aa: ASSLFRGADTGELF
clone_size: NA; v_call: TRBV28; cdr3_aa: ASSPPGQGEVGSPLH
clone_size: NA; v_call: TRBV6-1; cdr3_aa: ATQGLAGYNEQF
clone_size: NA; v_call: TRBV2; cdr3_aa: ASSEMVGRVTNEKLF
clone_size: NA; v_call: TRBV6-5; cdr3_aa: ASSYGQRSYNEQF
clone_size: NA; v_call: TRBV11-1; cdr3_aa: ASSPPGSGGRAGELF
clone_size: NA; v_call: TRBV10-3; cdr3_aa: AITGTSGGAGNEQF
clone_size: NA; v_call: TRBV9; cdr3_aa: ASSVDDQEQY
clone_size: once; v_call: TRBV6-4; cdr3_aa: ASSDSQTDHNEQF
clone_size: NA; v_call: TRBV6-5; cdr3_aa: ASGWGLAGDWAQF
clone_size: NA; v_call: TRBV6-5; cdr3_aa: ASSTTGGMYTQY
clone_size: NA; v_call: TRBV2; cdr3_aa: ASKGIPGTGGGNEQF
clone_size: NA; v_call: TRBV6-5; cdr3_aa: ASSFGLAGDFKQF
clone_size: NA; v_call: TRBV14; cdr3_aa: ASSHLGQNYGYT
clone_size: NA; v_call: TRBV9; cdr3_aa: ASSVAMLAGGETQY
clone_size: NA; v_call: TRBV7-2; cdr3_aa: ASSRVRSGELF
clone_size: NA; v_call: TRBV30; cdr3_aa: AWTLDRYGSEAF
clone_size: NA; v_call: TRBV25-1; cdr3_aa: ASSPGRGINTEAF
clone_size: NA; v_call: TRBV4-2; cdr3_aa: ASSQGPSGTYEQY